A single sample gave rise to the 27 T cell receptor beta chains below, sequenced in a study of blood T cell repertoires in COVID-19. Clones were read by immunoSEQ multiplex PCR, and TCRdb kept only the in-frame ones, dropping some. The repertoire includes fewer than 250,000 clones, 70% to 90% of them detected once, and less than 5% sits in the top ten. The sequencing sample was made of PBMCs or T cells enriched from blood (not recorded which). These TCRs come from a woman between 40 and 50 years old with acute COVID-19.

The chain combines TRBV5-6 with TRBJ2-7; TRBD2 aligns across 12 bases. This CDR3 spans 15 amino acids. V shed 4 bases, J shed 2 bases, and the junction held 4 bases outside the gene matches. Germline V CDR1 and CDR2: SGHDT, YYEEEE. This CDR3 reads CASSLGLAGPYEQYF. The CDR3 DNA is TGTGCCAGCAGCCTCGGACTAGCGGGACCCTACGAGCAGTACTTC.

The chain carries TRBV5-8 and TRBJ1-5, with TRBD1 matching over 7 bases. Germline V gives CDR1 SGHTS, CDR2 YDEGEE. The junction had 10 bases not matched to a gene; V was cut back by 2 bases and J by 5 bases. The CDR3 covers 16 residues. CDR3 residues: CASSFNYRDSYQPQHF. The CDR3 coding sequence is TGTGCCAGCAGCTTCAATTACCGGGACAGCTATCAGCCCCAGCATTTT.

The chain is built from TRBV6-2 or TRBV6-3 and TRBJ2-7; weak D call: TRBD1 (6 bases). CDR1 is MNHEY, CDR2 SVGEGT, per germline. V gave up 2 bases and J gave up 3 bases, with 14 bases separating them. This CDR3 contains 15 residues. The CDR3 is CASSYGGDRFYEQYF. CDR3 DNA sequence: TGTGCCAGCAGTTACGGCGGAGACAGGTTCTACGAGCAGTACTTC.

The chain combines TRBV5-4 with TRBJ2-3, with TRBD1 identical over 7 bases. The CDR3 consists of 15 residues. V lost 4 bases, J lost 2 bases, and 7 bases stayed unmatched. CDR1 SGHNT and CDR2 YYREEE come from the germline V gene (reference sequence). The CDR3 sequence: CASSATGSHTDTQYF. The DNA of the CDR3 is TGTGCCAGCAGCGCGACAGGGTCGCACACAGATACGCAGTATTTT.

The chain links TRBV19 to TRBJ2-2, with TRBD2 identical over 11 bases. The CDR3 length is 16 residues. Germline lookup yields CDR1 LNHDA and CDR2 SQIVND (reference sequence). The V segment lost 3 bases and the J segment 0 bases; nucleotides outside the gene matches: 0. CDR3 sequence: CASSMGLAANTGELFF. CDR3 coding DNA: TGTGCCAGTAGTATGGGACTAGCGGCGAACACCGGGGAGCTGTTTTTT.

This chain links TRBV9 with TRBJ1-6, with D perhaps TRBD1 (5 bases). There are 17 residues in the CDR3. V was cut by 0 bases and J by 7 bases, with 17 bases left in between. Per germline, CDR1 SGDLS and CDR2 YYNGEE. The CDR3 here is CASSVAPIGGGNSPLHF. CDR3 DNA: TGTGCCAGCAGCGTAGCCCCCATTGGGGGGGGAAATTCACCCCTCCACTTT.

This clone was detected a few times. The V gene is TRBV6-1, the J gene TRBJ1-1, with no clear D. This CDR3 comprises 13 residues. Germline loops: CDR1 MNHNS, CDR2 SASEGT. Trimming shortened V by 2 bases and J by 3 bases, and 7 bases separated the two germline ends. CDR3 sequence (DNA): TGTGCCAGCAGTGAATCCGGGTACACTGAAGCTTTCTTT. Amino acid sequence: CASSESGYTEAFF.

The chain joins TRBV5-5 to TRBJ2-3; 10 nucleotides line up with TRBD2. Germline loops: CDR1 SGHKS, CDR2 YYEKEE (reference sequence). V lost 2 bases, J lost 0 bases, and 6 bases stayed unmatched. The CDR3 runs 17 residues. Here the CDR3 DNA reads TGTGCCAGCAGCTTTGCGAAGACTAGCGGGAGCACAGATACGCAGTATTTT. Amino acid sequence: CASSFAKTSGSTDTQYF.

This chain joins TRBV4-3 and TRBJ2-2, with D perhaps TRBD2 (6 bases). Trimming removed 1 base from V and 6 bases from J, with 12 bases in between. The CDR3 contains 15 residues. The germline CDR1 and CDR2 sequences are LGHNA and YSLEER. This CDR3 is CASSQATLASGELFF. CDR3 nucleotides: TGCGCCAGCAGCCAAGCCACACTAGCTTCCGGGGAGCTGTTTTTT.

This chain uses TRBV3-1 (or the pseudogene TRBV3-2) with TRBJ2-7, with D possibly TRBD1 on 7 matching bases. Looked up from germline, CDR1 is LGHDT and CDR2 is YNNKEL (reference sequence). V lost 1 base and J 6 bases, leaving 10 bases between the germline ends. The CDR3 has 13 residues. The CDR3 DNA sequence: TGTGCCAGCAGCCAAGGACAGGGAGGCGAGCAGTACTTC. Protein: CASSQGQGGEQYF.

J is TRBJ2-2 and V is TRBV2; 13 bases map to TRBD2. Germline lookup yields CDR1 SNHLY and CDR2 FYNNEI. The V segment lost 6 bases and the J segment 7 bases; nucleotides outside the gene matches: 8. The CDR3 runs 16 residues. The CDR3 DNA is TGTGCCAGCAGCCGAGGGACTAGCGGGACTAACGGGGAGCTGTTTTTT. Protein: CASSRGTSGTNGELFF. The full variable domain, completed using reference TRBV2 and TRBJ2-2, is EPEVTQTPSHQVTQMGQEVILRCVPISNHLYFYWYRQILGQKVEFLVSFYNNEISEKSEIFDDQFSVERPDGSNFTLKIRSTKLEDSAMYFCASSRGTSGTNGELFFGEGSRLTVL.

The V and J genes are TRBV29-1 and TRBJ2-7; 9 nucleotides line up with TRBD1. This CDR3 has 13 residues. The V gene end was trimmed by 4 bases and the J gene end by 2 bases; junction bases not matched to a gene: 3. Looked up from germline, CDR1 is SQVTM and CDR2 is ANQGSEA. The CDR3 sequence is CSVVGQGTYEQYF. The CDR3 DNA sequence: TGCAGCGTTGTTGGACAGGGGACCTACGAGCAGTACTTC.

V usage is TRBV19 and J usage is TRBJ1-1; D remains unclear. Between the trimmed V and J ends, which lost 3 bases and 2 bases, there was a span of 10 bases. The CDR3 extends over 14 amino acids. Germline CDR1 reads LNHDA; CDR2 reads SQIVND (reference sequence). The CDR3 sequence: CASSIGRINTEAFF. The CDR3 nucleotides are TGTGCCAGTAGTATCGGCAGGATTAACACTGAAGCTTTCTTT.

The chain recombines TRBV28 with TRBJ1-5; D gene ambiguous. The CDR3 length is 13 residues. V was shortened by 10 bases and J by 6 bases, with 16 bases between the two germline ends. From germline, CDR1 is MDHEN and CDR2 SYDVKM. In nucleotides, the CDR3 is TGTGCCACACTACCCCGGCCATCTCAGCCCCAGCATTTT. The encoded protein is CATLPRPSQPQHF.

The V and J genes are TRBV11-2 and TRBJ2-7, with 9 bases that match TRBD2. V shed 5 bases and J 2 bases; nucleotides not matched to a gene: 13. Germline CDR1 SGHAT, CDR2 FQNNGV. This CDR3 contains 17 residues. CDR3 sequence: CASSQRTSAFLTYEQYF. The CDR3 DNA reads TGTGCCAGCAGCCAGAGGACTAGCGCATTCTTAACCTACGAGCAGTACTTC.

The chain employs TRBV5-1 and TRBJ2-3, with 12 bases identical to TRBD2. Unmatched junction bases numbered 8, after V lost 0 bases and J lost 6 bases. Germline V CDR1 and CDR2: SGHRS, YFSETQ. CDR3 size: 17 residues. The CDR3 protein is CASSLGTSGTGSDTQYF. The CDR3 bases are TGCGCCAGCAGCTTGGGGACTAGCGGGACCGGGTCGGATACGCAGTATTTT.

This chain connects TRBV7-2 to TRBJ2-5; the D gene is possibly TRBD1 (5 bases). Germline V gene data show CDR1 as SGHTA and CDR2 as FQGNSA. The V end lost 6 bases, the J end lost 6 bases, and 17 bases lay between the germline ends. The CDR3 is made up of 14 amino acids. The CDR3 loop reads CASRLSIGAKTQYF. CDR3 sequence (DNA): TGTGCCAGCAGGCTATCGATTGGGGCCAAGACCCAGTACTTC.

This sequence joins TRBV3-1 (or the pseudogene TRBV3-2) and TRBJ1-1, with D possibly being TRBD1 (5 bases). The CDR3 consists of 12 residues. V was pared by 1 base and J by 9 bases, with 9 bases between. Germline V gives CDR1 LGHDT, CDR2 YNNKEL (reference sequence). In DNA, the CDR3 is TGTGCCAGCAGCCAAGGGGGGGGGAAAGCTTTCTTT. Translated, it gives CASSQGGGKAFF.

The rearrangement uses TRBV19 and TRBJ1-6; possibly TRBD1 for D (6 bases). The CDR3 runs to 15 residues. CDR1 and CDR2 (germline): LNHDA, SQIVND (reference sequence). Trimming left V 0 bases short and J 8 bases short, with 11 bases between. The CDR3 DNA reads TGTGCCAGTAGTATAGAGGACAGAACAGATTCACCCCTCCACTTT. This codes for CASSIEDRTDSPLHF. Full variable domain (missing parts from reference TRBV19 and TRBJ1-6): DGGITQSPKYLFRKEGQNVTLSCEQNLNHDAMYWYRQDPGQGLRLIYYSQIVNDFQKGDIAEGYSVSREKKESFPLTVTSAQKNPTAFYLCASSIEDRTDSPLHFGNGTRLTVT.

The rearrangement links TRBV5-1 to TRBJ1-2, with D maybe TRBD1 (6 bases). Germline values: CDR1 SGHRS, CDR2 YFSETQ. Trimming stripped 0 bases from V and 9 bases from J, with 9 bases between. CDR3 length: 12 residues. CDR3: CASSLGGQRYTF. CDR3 bases: TGCGCCAGCAGCTTGGGAGGACAGCGCTACACCTTC.

The chain recombines TRBV7-7 with TRBJ2-2; 9 bases are a match to TRBD1. V lost 6 bases to trimming and J lost 4 bases; unmatched junction nucleotides: 6. Germline lookup yields CDR1 SSHAT and CDR2 FNYEAQ (reference sequence). This CDR3 is built from 15 residues. CDR3 protein: CASSSQGAGTGELFF. DNA of the CDR3: TGTGCCAGCAGTTCACAGGGGGCGGGCACCGGGGAGCTGTTTTTT.

This rearrangement joins TRBV18 to TRBJ2-2; 8 nucleotides align to TRBD1. This CDR3 region has 14 residues. Per the germline V gene, CDR1 is KGHSH and CDR2 is LQKENI. The ends lost 5 bases at V and 6 bases at J; junction bases unmatched: 5. The CDR3 here is CASSFGQGAGELFF. CDR3 DNA: TGTGCCAGCTCATTTGGACAGGGCGCCGGGGAGCTGTTTTTT.

The chain joins TRBV7-2 to TRBJ1-3, with D perhaps matching TRBD1 (6 bases). The ends were cut back, 7 bases at V and 4 bases at J, with 11 bases in the middle. The length of the CDR3 is 13 residues. From germline, CDR1 is SGHTA and CDR2 FQGNSA. CDR3 in amino acids: CASKQGAGNTIYF. The CDR3, as DNA: TGTGCCAGCAAACAGGGTGCGGGAAACACCATATATTTT.

This clone was recorded once. The chain employs TRBV11-3 and TRBJ2-3; 8 bases are a match to TRBD1. This CDR3 is built from 13 residues. After removal of 6 bases from V and 2 bases from J, the junction contained 1 base not matched to a gene. The germline V gene encodes CDR1 SGHNT and CDR2 YENEEA. The CDR3 loop reads CASRDRVTDTQYF. The CDR3 DNA follows: TGTGCCAGCAGGGACAGGGTCACAGATACGCAGTATTTT.

The gene calls are TRBV28 and TRBJ1-2, with 9 nucleotides matching TRBD1. Germline CDR1 MDHEN, CDR2 SYDVKM. The CDR3 has 15 amino acids. V lost 5 bases and J lost 2; bases outside the gene matches: 6. The CDR3 nucleotides are TGTGCCAGCAGTGGGGGGACAGGGCCAAACTATGGCTACACCTTC. Protein product: CASSGGTGPNYGYTF.

This chain connects TRBV7-9 to TRBJ2-1; possible D gene TRBD2, 5 bases. With 3 bases removed from V and 6 bases from J, the gap between germline ends came to 12 bases. This CDR3 comprises 14 residues. Germline loops: CDR1 SEHNR, CDR2 FQNEAQ (reference sequence). CDR3 sequence: CASSFGLRGNEQFF. DNA of the CDR3: TGTGCCAGCAGCTTCGGTTTACGGGGCAATGAGCAGTTCTTC.

CDR3 sequence: CASSASGGRGNTIYF. The CDR3, as DNA: TGTGCCAGCAGCGCCTCAGGGGGCCGGGGAAACACCATATATTTT. The chain uses TRBV11-2 and TRBJ1-3, with 8 bases lining up with TRBD1. The J segment lost 4 bases and the V segment lost 5 bases, leaving 7 bases of the junction unmatched. There are 15 residues in the CDR3. Germline V gene data show CDR1 as SGHAT and CDR2 as FQNNGV.